The clone carrying this TCR beta chain was seen more than once but under ten times. Its antigen is currently unknown. This sample's treatment: roughly ten-day PBMC culture with coronavirus spike peptide pools or control peptides (ViraFEST assay). V shed 6 bases, J shed 4 bases, and the junction held 8 bases outside the gene matches. The CDR3 is 14 residues long. Germline V CDR1 and CDR2: DFQATT, SNEGSKA (reference sequence). This entry comes from a study of vaccination and CD4 T cells after COVID-19. The overall study: Cells were stimulated with overlapping spike peptides from SARS-CoV-2, HCoV-NL63, HCoV-OC43 and HCoV-229E.

Broader study findings: Spike mono-reactivity applied to 304 of 307 vaccine-specific clones detected in convalescent patients.

The assay that was used to sequence DNA from cultured CD4+ T cells was the Oncomine TCR Beta short-read assay. MiXCR, applied by TCRdb to the PCR reads, yields one record per CDR3 protein. This table has about 4,600 distinct CDR3 sequences, roughly 29% appearing once. The receptor's source is a human donor who had recovered from COVID-19. The sample was CD4+ T cells from blood, cultured in vitro. The chain is built from TRBV20-1 and TRBJ1-1; the match to TRBD1 covers 10 bases. The CDR3 sequence: CSANLDRGFTEAFF. The CDR3 nucleotides are TGCAGTGCCAATCTGGACAGGGGGTTCACTGAAGCTTTCTTT.